The source of this T cell receptor beta chain is a study of cytomegalovirus exposure and HLA in healthy donors. This clone was counted once. The CDR3 sequence is 15 residues long. Germline V lookup: CDR1 PRHDT, CDR2 FYEKMQ (reference sequence). Trimming removed 0 bases at V and 0 bases at J, with 9 bases between. Clones were read by immunoSEQ multiplex PCR, and TCRdb kept only the in-frame ones, dropping some. The sample yields some 230,000 clones, about 90% seen once. Sample: PBMCs. The clonotype was recovered from a woman aged 18 to 35 in good health and CMV-seronegative. V and J are TRBV13 and TRBJ2-7; D remains unclear. DNA of the CDR3: TGTGCCAGCAGCTTAGGCGGCCACAGCTCCTACGAGCAGTACTTC. Its protein product is CASSLGGHSSYEQYF.